The next 3 T cell receptor beta chains were all read from a single sample in a study of HIV-infected children after antiretroviral therapy interruption. A 3' RACE protocol on RNA, with unique molecular identifiers, produced the TCR library. TCRdb reanalysed the 3' RACE reads using MiXCR and keeps one entry per CDR3 protein. The sample has about 15,000 distinct CDR3 sequences, approximately 3.6% seen once. The treatment: PENTA 11 planned treatment interruption arm or continuous ART arm. The sequenced sample was CD45RA+ CD4+ T cells from PBMCs, obtained from a donor given antiretroviral therapy, either interrupted or continuous. Subset given: naive CD4+ CD45RA+ CD45RO- T cells. All receptors come from a child younger than 18 with HIV.

This clonotype was observed at least ten times. This chain uses TRBV7-9 with TRBJ1-1; TRBD1 matches at 12 bases. This CDR3 is 19 amino acids long. V was clipped by 6 bases and J by 1 base; unmatched bases: 15. Germline assignment: CDR1 SEHNR and CDR2 FQNEAQ (reference sequence). The CDR3 reads CASSYPFSGTGGANTEAFF. Written as DNA, the CDR3 is TGTGCCAGCAGTTACCCATTCTCCGGGACAGGGGGCGCGAACACTGAAGCTTTCTTT.

The table lists this clonotype with many counts. This CDR3 reads CASSLENPGLLSSYNSPLHF. In nucleotides, the CDR3 is TGTGCCAGCAGCCTGGAGAATCCGGGACTCCTGAGCTCCTATAATTCACCCCTCCACTTT. The chain combines TRBV5-4 with TRBJ1-6; D possibly corresponds to TRBD1 (5 bases). Per the germline V gene, CDR1 is SGHNT and CDR2 is YYREEE (reference sequence). The CDR3 length is 20 residues. The V gene lost 4 bases and the J gene lost 0 bases, with 23 bases spanning the gap.

By sample share, this clonotype is medium-sized. This chain connects TRBV20-1 to TRBJ1-1; D gene ambiguous. V was shortened by 5 bases and J by 11 bases, with 18 bases between the two germline ends. Germline V lookup: CDR1 DFQATT, CDR2 SNEGSKA (reference sequence). This CDR3 spans 12 amino acids. The CDR3 loop is CSALTSGSSAFF. As DNA, the CDR3 is TGCAGTGCTCTTACCTCGGGGTCTTCGGCTTTCTTT.